Given below is one TCR beta chain in context. This entry comes from a study of blood T cell repertoires in COVID-19. As for the study in general: The analysed material was cDNA or gDNA that came from T cells, B-cell-depleted T cells, or PBMCs.

Only in-frame clones appear in the TCRdb table, and some are missing; sequencing was by immunoSEQ multiplex PCR. The data show tens of thousands of clones, nearly 85% seen once. CDR1 is SGHAT and CDR2 is FQNNGV in the germline V gene. The CDR3 runs 16 residues. V was clipped by 7 bases and J by 4 bases, with 19 bases between them. Sequencing used peripheral blood. This clonotype originated in a woman aged 55-75 years with acute or convalescent COVID-19. The chain uses TRBV11-2 and TRBJ2-2; TRBD1 might be the D (5 bases). As DNA, the CDR3 is TGTGCCAGCACCCTCCCGGCAGGGTGGGGCACCGGGGAGCTGTTTTTT. Its protein is CASTLPAGWGTGELFF.